This is a list of T cell receptor beta chains from one sample in a study of yellow fever vaccine responses in identical twins. Each CDR3 protein is one row after TCRdb ran MiXCR on the RT-PCR reads. The table has about 11,000 distinct CDR3 sequences, roughly 82% seen once. The sample here was T cells from blood (PBMCs), unsorted or a sorted subset (not recorded which), taken before or after yellow fever vaccination (not recorded which). The source is a woman aged 18-29 years who received the yellow fever vaccine. CDR3s include the opening cysteine and the closing phenylalanine or tryptophan. D genes are given only for firm matches. The listing skips clone size in some rows; elsewhere it reads once, few, many or a size class.

clone size: .
V gene: TRBV11-1
J gene: TRBJ2-3
D gene: .
CDR3 DNA: TGTGCCAGCAGCTTAGTGGAGGTCTCTGACACAGATACGCAGTATTTT
CDR3 protein: CASSLVEVSDTDTQYF

clone size: .
V gene: TRBV18
J gene: TRBJ1-5
D gene: .
CDR3 DNA: TGTGCCAGCTCACCATCAGGGGTCAATCAGCCCCAGCATTTT
CDR3 protein: CASSPSGVNQPQHF

clone size: .
V gene: TRBV24-1
J gene: TRBJ2-2
D gene: TRBD2
CDR3 DNA: TGTGCCACCAGTTGGGGGGGGAACACCGGGGAGCTGTTTTTT
CDR3 protein: CATSWGGNTGELFF

clone size: .
V gene: TRBV29-1
J gene: TRBJ2-1
D gene: .
CDR3 DNA: TGCAGCGTTATTGACTATAGCTCCTACAATGAGCAGTTCTTC
CDR3 protein: CSVIDYSSYNEQFF

clone size: once
V gene: TRBV12-5
J gene: TRBJ2-5
D gene: TRBD2
CDR3 DNA: TGTGCTAGTGGTTCCTCCGGGGGGAGAGAGACCCAGTACTTC
CDR3 protein: CASGSSGGRETQYF

clone size: .
V gene: TRBV11-1
J gene: TRBJ2-7
D gene: .
CDR3 DNA: TGTGCCAGCAGCTTATTTCCCGCCGGGGGCGACGAGCAGTACTTC
CDR3 protein: CASSLFPAGGDEQYF

clone size: .
V gene: TRBV20-1
J gene: TRBJ2-7
D gene: .
CDR3 DNA: TGCAGTGCTAGTAGCGGTAGCTCCTACGAGCAGTACTTC
CDR3 protein: CSASSGSSYEQYF

clone size: .
V gene: TRBV3-1
J gene: TRBJ2-1
D gene: .
CDR3 DNA: TGTGCCAGCAGCCAAGGTAGAGGGGGGGTTGAGCAGTTCTTC
CDR3 protein: CASSQGRGGVEQFF

clone size: .
V gene: TRBV12-3/TRBV12-4
J gene: TRBJ1-2
D gene: .
CDR3 DNA: TGTGCCAGCAGTTTATCAGGGGCGGGGAGCTATGGCTACACCTTC
CDR3 protein: CASSLSGAGSYGYTF

clone size: few
V gene: TRBV7-3
J gene: TRBJ2-1
D gene: .
CDR3 DNA: TGTGCCAGCAGCTCGACTAGTGGTGAGCAGTTCTTC
CDR3 protein: CASSSTSGEQFF

clone size: .
V gene: TRBV29-1
J gene: TRBJ2-2
D gene: .
CDR3 DNA: TGCAGCGTTGAGGGACAACCAGCGAACACCGGGGAGCTGTTTTTT
CDR3 protein: CSVEGQPANTGELFF

clone size: .
V gene: TRBV14
J gene: TRBJ1-4
D gene: .
CDR3 DNA: TGTGCCAGCAGCCAAACGACAGCTATGAAGGAACTGTTTTTT
CDR3 protein: CASSQTTAMKELFF

clone size: .
V gene: TRBV3-1
J gene: TRBJ1-4
D gene: .
CDR3 DNA: TGTGCCAGCAGCCAAGTAGAAGTGTGGGGTGAAAAACTGTTTTTT
CDR3 protein: CASSQVEVWGEKLFF

clone size: .
V gene: TRBV29-1
J gene: TRBJ1-2
D gene: .
CDR3 DNA: TGCAGCGTTGGCCAGTCGGGGGTCGCTGGCTACACCTTC
CDR3 protein: CSVGQSGVAGYTF

clone size: .
V gene: TRBV19
J gene: TRBJ2-3
D gene: .
CDR3 DNA: TGTGCCAGTAGTATAAGCACAGATACGCAGTATTTT
CDR3 protein: CASSISTDTQYF

clone size: few
V gene: TRBV12-3/TRBV12-4
J gene: TRBJ1-2
D gene: TRBD1
CDR3 DNA: TGTGCCAGCAGTTTGGACAGGGTCTATGGCTACACCTTC
CDR3 protein: CASSLDRVYGYTF

clone size: .
V gene: TRBV28
J gene: TRBJ2-3
D gene: TRBD1
CDR3 DNA: TGTGCCAGCAGTTCGGGACAGACCGACACAGATACGCAGTATTTT
CDR3 protein: CASSSGQTDTDTQYF

clone size: few
V gene: TRBV4-1
J gene: TRBJ2-2
D gene: .
CDR3 DNA: TGCGCCAGCAGCCAAGGACTAGGGGTGAACCCCGGGGAGCTGTTTTTT
CDR3 protein: CASSQGLGVNPGELFF